The next 12 T cell receptor beta chains were all read from a single sample in a study of human T cells and chemical hapten exposure. The time point denotes: patch test 1, 2 weeks after DPC sensitization. Treatment given: therapeutic diphenylcyclopropenone sensitization with weekly scalp DPC. Each CDR3 protein is one row after TCRdb ran MiXCR on the RACE reads. Of approximately 110,000 distinct CDR3 sequences in the sample, more than 9.5% were seen once. Here the sequenced sample was whole blood, taken in connection with sensitization to the hapten diphenylcyclopropenone (DPC). The source is a woman aged 40 to 50 with alopecia areata. Some clones in this sample may be carry-over from other donors' samples.

This clonotype has just a few counts. The chain carries TRBV12-3 or TRBV12-4 and TRBJ2-6; D ambiguous. The CDR3 has 16 residues. The V and J ends lost 6 bases and 0 bases respectively, with 12 bases between them. The CDR3 is CASSRRAPSGANVLTF. The CDR3 bases are TGTGCCAGCAGCCGCCGGGCTCCCTCTGGGGCCAACGTCCTGACTTTC.

A note on this clonotype: A much larger clone is a single base away; this may be a read error. Because it lacks the conserved phenylalanine or tryptophan at the end, this CDR3 is likely a read error. The rearrangement joins TRBV7-8 to TRBJ1-1; 8 bases align to TRBD1. Germline CDR1 SGHVS, CDR2 FQNEAQ. This CDR3 region has 13 residues. The trim removed 1 base at V and 8 bases at J, leaving 3 bases unmatched. The CDR3 spells CASSLGGDREAFL. In DNA, the CDR3 is TGTGCCAGCAGCTTAGGGGGGGACAGGGAAGCTTTCCTT.

This clonotype was observed at least ten times. The chain recombines TRBV6-6 with TRBJ1-6; D not resolved. CDR1 and CDR2 (germline): MNHNY, SVGAGI (reference sequence). This CDR3 has 15 residues. The V end was cut by 6 bases, the J end by 0 bases, with 9 bases between. Here the CDR3 reads CASSLKSSYNSPLHF. DNA of the CDR3: TGTGCCAGCAGCTTAAAGAGCTCCTATAATTCACCCCTCCACTTT.

The chain employs TRBV20-1 and TRBJ2-3, with D possibly TRBD1 on 5 matching bases. V gave up 2 bases and J gave up 2 bases, with 14 bases separating them. The V gene's germline CDR1 is DFQATT and CDR2 SNEGSKA (reference sequence). This CDR3 has 15 residues. Here the CDR3 reads CSARPDSLDTDTQYF. The CDR3 region has the DNA TGCAGTGCTAGACCCGACAGCCTTGACACAGATACGCAGTATTTT.

V gene TRBV5-1 combines with J gene TRBJ1-5; D is unclear. Germline V gene sequence: CDR1 SGHRS, CDR2 YFSETQ. Between the trimmed V and J ends, which lost 4 bases and 4 bases, there was a span of 12 bases. The CDR3 has 14 amino acids. In DNA form, the CDR3 reads TGCGCCAGCAGCCCCAAAGGAGGAAATCAGCCCCAGCATTTT. Protein product: CASSPKGGNQPQHF.

This clonotype was observed at least ten times. The V call is TRBV9, the J call TRBJ1-5; possible D gene TRBD1, 5 bases. Germline CDR1 SGDLS, CDR2 YYNGEE. CDR3 size: 14 residues. V was trimmed by 0 bases and J by 2 bases, leaving 6 bases between them. CDR3 region: CASSVGGGNQPQHF. In DNA, the CDR3 is TGTGCCAGCAGCGTAGGAGGGGGCAATCAGCCCCAGCATTTT.

This clonotype occurred many times. V gene TRBV12-3 or TRBV12-4 combines with J gene TRBJ2-5; TRBD2 aligns across 12 bases. This CDR3 spans 14 amino acids. The V gene end was trimmed by 8 bases and the J gene end by 5 bases; junction bases not matched to a gene: 6. CDR3 sequence: CASGRLAGVETQYF. For the CDR3, the DNA is TGTGCCAGCGGGCGACTAGCGGGGGTGGAGACCCAGTACTTC.

This clonotype came up many times. The V call is TRBV18, the J call TRBJ2-7, with D possibly being TRBD1 or TRBD2 (5 bases each). This CDR3 has 14 amino acids. Trimming left V 1 base short and J 10 bases short, with 17 bases between. Germline loops: CDR1 KGHSH, CDR2 LQKENI. The CDR3 coding sequence is TGTGCCAGCTCACCACGTAGAGGGGCGGACGGACAGTACTTC. This translates into CASSPRRGADGQYF. Drawing the rest from reference TRBV18 and TRBJ2-7, the complete variable domain is NAGVMQNPRHLVRRRGQEARLRCSPMKGHSHVYWYRQLPEEGLKFMVYLQKENIIDESGMPKERFSAEFPKEGPSILRIQQVVRGDSAAYFCASSPRRGADGQYFGPGTRLTVT.

This clonotype was observed a few times. The chain has TRBV4-2 and TRBJ2-5; D unresolved. Trimming pared 5 bases from V and 7 bases from J, leaving 14 bases between. Germline loops: CDR1 LGHNA, CDR2 YNFKEQ. The CDR3 covers 13 residues. This CDR3 is CASSDGTFATQYF. CDR3 bases: TGTGCCAGCAGCGACGGAACATTTGCGACCCAGTACTTC.

This clonotype was seen ten or more times. This sequence joins TRBV20-1 and TRBJ1-2; maybe TRBD1 (6 bases). CDR3 length: 17 residues. Germline V gene data show CDR1 as DFQATT and CDR2 as SNEGSKA (reference sequence). The V end was cut by 0 bases, the J end by 0 bases, with 17 bases between. CDR3 coding DNA: TGCAGTGCTAGAGATAACCGGGACACTCGAACTAACTATGGCTACACCTTC. It is translated as CSARDNRDTRTNYGYTF.

The chain joins TRBV2 to TRBJ2-1, with a weak D call TRBD2 (6 bases). The CDR3 sequence is 16 residues long. Between the trimmed V and J ends, which lost 6 bases and 6 bases, there was a span of 21 bases. The germline V gene encodes CDR1 SNHLY and CDR2 FYNNEI. The CDR3 is CASSSTGGQSGNEQFF. CDR3 in DNA: TGTGCCAGCAGCAGCACCGGGGGTCAGTCTGGCAATGAGCAGTTCTTC.

The chain is built from TRBV11-2 and TRBJ2-1, with D possibly TRBD1 on 5 matching bases. This CDR3 is built from 14 residues. The V end lost 5 bases, the J end lost 6 bases, and 14 bases lay between the germline ends. Germline assignment: CDR1 SGHAT and CDR2 FQNNGV. The CDR3: CASSPGARLNEQFF. The CDR3 region has the DNA TGTGCCAGCAGCCCTGGGGCCAGACTCAATGAGCAGTTCTTC.